One sample yielded the 11 T cell receptor beta chains listed below, sequenced in a study of identical twins. One entry per CDR3 protein, called by TCRdb with MiXCR from the 5' RACE reads. The repertoire holds 700,000 or so distinct CDR3 sequences, with about 20% as singletons. The same sample was also studied in work on T cells expressing NK-cell markers.

Sequencing was done on a sample of PBMCs. The receptors were gathered from a woman between 18 and 29 years old in good health.

This rearrangement joins TRBV10-3 to TRBJ2-7; no clear D gene. Germline assignment: CDR1 ENHRY and CDR2 SYGVKD. The V gene lost 0 bases and the J gene lost 0 bases, with 6 bases spanning the gap. The CDR3 runs to 14 residues. The CDR3 protein is CAISESMGSYEQYF. The DNA for the CDR3 is TGTGCCATCAGTGAGTCGATGGGCTCCTACGAGCAGTACTTC.

This clonotype was observed a few times. The CDR3, as DNA: TGTGCCATCAGGAGCGGGCCCTTATCCTACGAGCAGTACTTC. Its protein is CAIRSGPLSYEQYF. V and J are TRBV10-3 and TRBJ2-7; tentative D call: TRBD2 (6 bases). The V gene lost 6 bases and the J gene lost 1 base, with 13 bases spanning the gap. CDR1 ENHRY and CDR2 SYGVKD come from the germline V gene. This CDR3 comprises 14 residues.

The genes are TRBV20-1 and TRBJ1-2; TRBD1 aligns across 7 bases. J gave up 7 bases and V 5 bases, and 4 bases lay outside the gene matches. The CDR3 length is 11 residues. Germline V CDR1 and CDR2: DFQATT, SNEGSKA (reference sequence). CDR3 sequence: CSAYDRVGYTF. The CDR3, as DNA: TGCAGTGCTTATGACAGGGTTGGCTACACCTTC.

This clonotype was recorded a few times. The chain links TRBV5-1 to TRBJ1-5; D might be TRBD1 (5 bases). CDR1 and CDR2 (germline): SGHRS, YFSETQ. The germline V and J ends were trimmed by 4 bases and 3 bases, with 11 bases remaining between them. The CDR3 has 14 residues. CDR3 residues: CASSEGSFNQPQHF. The CDR3 DNA sequence: TGCGCCAGCAGCGAGGGGTCTTTCAATCAGCCCCAGCATTTT.

The chain couples TRBV5-1 to TRBJ2-7; 7 bases are shared with TRBD2. With 0 bases clipped from V and 3 bases from J, the junction kept 9 bases outside the gene matches. The length of the CDR3 is 16 residues. The germline gives CDR1 SGHRS, CDR2 YFSETQ. CDR3 sequence (DNA): TGCGCCAGCAGCTTGGGATCGGCTAGCGGCTTCTACGAGCAGTACTTC. It encodes CASSLGSASGFYEQYF.

This clonotype was found a few times. This chain joins TRBV5-1 and TRBJ2-3; D may be TRBD1 (6 bases). The CDR3 extends over 16 amino acids. V lost 3 bases to trimming and J lost 1 base, with 15 bases between them. In germline, CDR1 is SGHRS, CDR2 YFSETQ. The CDR3 DNA reads TGCGCCAGCAGCTCCTCACAGGGATTGGGCACAGATACGCAGTATTTT. Residues: CASSSSQGLGTDTQYF.

The chain links TRBV6-1 to TRBJ1-1; 7 bases fit TRBD1. Trimming removed 8 bases from V and 4 bases from J; junction bases left unmatched: 7. Germline CDR1 is MNHNS and CDR2 is SASEGT. The CDR3 runs 13 residues. This chain's CDR3 is CASAGGSGTEAFF. CDR3 DNA: TGTGCCAGCGCAGGGGGAAGTGGCACTGAAGCTTTCTTT.

This chain links TRBV5-1 with TRBJ2-5, with 10 bases aligning to TRBD2. Losses at the gene ends were 4 bases for V and 2 bases for J; bases not matched to a gene: 8. The length of the CDR3 is 16 residues. Germline assignment: CDR1 SGHRS and CDR2 YFSETQ. CDR3: CASSQLAGGSQETQYF. CDR3 in DNA: TGCGCCAGCAGCCAGTTAGCGGGAGGCTCACAAGAGACCCAGTACTTC.

In its sample, this clonotype was seen a few times. A single base separates this from a much larger clone, so it may be a read error. The chain carries TRBV20-1 and TRBJ2-4, with D unresolved. This CDR3 contains 12 residues. The germline V gene encodes CDR1 DFQATT and CDR2 SNEGSKA (reference sequence). V was clipped by 3 bases and J by 2 bases, with 5 bases between them. The CDR3 bases are TGCAGTGCTAGGGTGTCCAAAAACATTCAGTACTTC. Translating gives CSARVSKNIQYF.

This clonotype has only a few counts. The chain joins TRBV20-1 to TRBJ2-1; D is unresolved. Germline-derived CDR1 and CDR2 are DFQATT and SNEGSKA (reference sequence). The CDR3 runs to 15 residues. V dropped 0 bases and J dropped 9 bases, with 18 bases sitting between them. The CDR3 DNA sequence: TGCAGTGCTAGAGATGGGAACGTGGGCACGGCTGAGCAGTTCTTC. Translating gives CSARDGNVGTAEQFF.

This clonotype was picked up a small number of times. The genes are TRBV20-1 and TRBJ2-7; no clear D gene. Trimming pared 3 bases from V and 4 bases from J, leaving 13 bases between. This CDR3 has 13 amino acids. The V gene's germline CDR1 is DFQATT and CDR2 SNEGSKA (reference sequence). The CDR3 reads CSARGEIGYEQYF. CDR3 coding DNA: TGCAGTGCTAGGGGCGAGATAGGATACGAGCAGTACTTC.